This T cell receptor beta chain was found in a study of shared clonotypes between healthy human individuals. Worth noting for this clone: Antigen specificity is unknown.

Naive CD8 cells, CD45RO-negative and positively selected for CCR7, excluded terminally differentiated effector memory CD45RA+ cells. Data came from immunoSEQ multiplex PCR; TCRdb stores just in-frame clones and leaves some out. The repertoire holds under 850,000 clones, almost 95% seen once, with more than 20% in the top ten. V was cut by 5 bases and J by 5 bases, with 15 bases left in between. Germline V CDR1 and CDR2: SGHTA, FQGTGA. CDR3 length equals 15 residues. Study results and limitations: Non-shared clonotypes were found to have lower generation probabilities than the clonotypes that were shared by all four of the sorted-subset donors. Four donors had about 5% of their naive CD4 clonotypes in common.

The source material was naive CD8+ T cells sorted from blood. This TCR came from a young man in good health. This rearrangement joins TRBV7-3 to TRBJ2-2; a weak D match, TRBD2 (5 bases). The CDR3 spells CASSPILPGTGELFF. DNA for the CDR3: TGTGCCAGCAGCCCAATTCTTCCGGGGACCGGGGAGCTGTTTTTT.